The 17 T cell receptor beta chains listed next were all sequenced from one sample in a study of a mutant IDH1 vaccine in newly diagnosed glioma. Time point denoted: week 35, safety follow-up. Vaccine doses each comprised 300 ug of mutant IDH1 20-mer peptide, with topical imiquimod. Only in-frame clones appear in the TCRdb table, and some are missing; sequencing was by immunoSEQ multiplex PCR. The data hold some 46,000 clones, with almost 95% observed a single time. Their antigen targets remain unknown. Sequencing used PBMCs, obtained from a glioma patient whose treatment included an IDH1 peptide vaccine. The receptors originated from a man aged 45 to 65 with glioma.

The chain has TRBV5-1 and TRBJ2-4; 9 bases match TRBD1. Trimming took 4 bases from V and 4 from J; bases not matched to a gene: 15. The germline gives CDR1 SGHRS, CDR2 YFSETQ. CDR3 length: 18 residues. CDR3 region: CASSPAERTGAFKNIQYF. For the CDR3, the DNA is TGCGCCAGCAGCCCCGCGGAGAGGACAGGGGCTTTTAAAAACATTCAGTACTTC.

The table lists this clone with a count of one. The V call is TRBV4-2, the J call TRBJ2-7; D gene ambiguous. Looked up from germline, CDR1 is LGHNA and CDR2 is YNFKEQ. V was cut by 0 bases and J by 2 bases, with 5 bases left in between. The length of the CDR3 is 13 residues. CDR3 sequence reads: CASSQDQPYEQYF. The CDR3 DNA reads as TGTGCCAGCAGCCAAGACCAGCCCTACGAGCAGTACTTC.

This clone appeared a few times. This chain joins TRBV7-2 and TRBJ2-5, with D perhaps matching TRBD1 (5 bases). The length of the CDR3 is 15 residues. In germline, CDR1 is SGHTA, CDR2 FQGNSA. V was trimmed by 0 bases and J by 2 bases, leaving 10 bases between them. The DNA for the CDR3 is TGTGCCAGCAGCTTAGCAACAGGAGTTCAAGAGACCCAGTACTTC. As protein: CASSLATGVQETQYF.

This clone was observed once. The V and J genes are TRBV30 and TRBJ2-3; D not resolved. The V end was cut by 0 bases, the J end by 6 bases, with 16 bases between. This CDR3 has 15 residues. The germline V gene has CDR1 GTSNPN and CDR2 SVGIG (reference sequence). CDR3 coding DNA: TGTGCCTGGAGTGTACGGGCAGGTGAAGGGGATACGCAGTATTTT. Amino acid sequence: CAWSVRAGEGDTQYF. Complete variable domain (other parts from reference TRBV30 and TRBJ2-3): SQTIHQWPATLVQPVGSPLSLECTVEGTSNPNLYWYRQAAGRGLQLLFYSVGIGQISSEVPQNLSASRPQDRQFILSSKKLLLSDSGFYLCAWSVRAGEGDTQYFGPGTRLTVL.

J is TRBJ1-1 and V is TRBV29-1; tentative D call: TRBD1 (6 bases). Germline CDR1 reads SQVTM; CDR2 reads ANQGSEA. The CDR3 contains 11 residues. Trimming took 7 bases from V and 11 from J, leaving 17 bases between them. The CDR3 loop is CSAPDRSGAFF. Written as DNA, the CDR3 is TGCAGCGCACCCGACAGGTCGGGGGCTTTCTTT.

This clone has a single count. This rearrangement joins TRBV19 to TRBJ2-2; D unresolved. The CDR3 contains 13 residues. V gave up 7 bases and J gave up 3 bases, with 9 bases separating them. Germline-derived CDR1 and CDR2 are LNHDA and SQIVND (reference sequence). The CDR3 sequence is CASILRDTGELFF. The CDR3 region has the DNA TGTGCCAGTATATTACGGGACACCGGGGAGCTGTTTTTT.

J is TRBJ1-5 and V is TRBV5-1; 7 bases agree with TRBD1. The germline CDR1 and CDR2 sequences are SGHRS and YFSETQ. This CDR3 comprises 15 residues. V was pared by 0 bases and J by 2 bases, with 2 bases of the junction left unmatched. The CDR3 here is CASSLDTGGNQPQHF. CDR3 coding DNA: TGCGCCAGCAGCTTGGATACAGGGGGCAATCAGCCCCAGCATTTT. Full variable domain (rest looked up from reference TRBV5-1 and TRBJ1-5): KAGVTQTPRYLIKTRGQQVTLSCSPISGHRSVSWYQQTPGQGLQFLFEYFSETQRNKGNFPGRFSGRQFSNSRSEMNVSTLELGDSALYLCASSLDTGGNQPQHFGDGTRLSIL.

This rearrangement joins TRBV5-1 to TRBJ1-4; the D is unclear. The V and J ends lost 1 base and 3 bases respectively, with 7 bases between them. This CDR3 contains 14 residues. CDR1 SGHRS and CDR2 YFSETQ come from the germline V gene. CDR3 in amino acids: CASSLTQPNEKLFF. The DNA for the CDR3 is TGCGCCAGCAGCTTGACGCAGCCTAATGAAAAACTGTTTTTT.

This chain links TRBV7-9 with TRBJ1-2; D remains ambiguous. This CDR3 is 18 amino acids long. Trimming took off 3 bases at V and 8 bases at J, with 28 bases between the two ends. Germline V gene lookup returns CDR1 SEHNR and CDR2 FQNEAQ (reference sequence). As DNA, the CDR3 is TGTGCCAGCAGCTTCGGAGGCTGGTCGCAATCGCCGACGGGAGGCTACACCTTC. Its protein product is CASSFGGWSQSPTGGYTF.

This clone was observed a single time. This chain joins TRBV28 and TRBJ2-3; D perhaps matches TRBD1 (6 bases). Germline-derived CDR1 and CDR2 are MDHEN and SYDVKM. Trimming left V 3 bases short and J 3 bases short, with 10 bases between. CDR3 length: 14 amino acids. The DNA for the CDR3 is TGTGCCAGCAGTTTCGATAGGGGGACAGATACGCAGTATTTT. It is translated as CASSFDRGTDTQYF.

The chain has TRBV11-2 and TRBJ2-7; 12 bases are a match to TRBD1. With V trimmed by 5 bases and J by 3 bases, 5 bases remained unmatched. The CDR3 runs to 15 residues. Per germline, CDR1 SGHAT and CDR2 FQNNGV. CDR3 loop: CASSTRDRGRYEQYF. The CDR3 nucleotides are TGTGCCAGCAGCACCCGGGACAGGGGGCGCTACGAGCAGTACTTC. Drawing the rest from reference TRBV11-2 and TRBJ2-7, the complete variable domain is EAGVAQSPRYKIIEKRQSVAFWCNPISGHATLYWYQQILGQGPKLLIQFQNNGVVDDSQLPKDRFSAERLKGVDSTLKIQPAKLEDSAVYLCASSTRDRGRYEQYFGPGTRLTVT.

This clone was detected once. This chain joins TRBV30 and TRBJ2-1; no firm D call. Germline V CDR1 and CDR2: GTSNPN, SVGIG (reference sequence). With 7 bases removed from V and 6 bases from J, the gap between germline ends came to 10 bases. The CDR3 runs 11 residues. CDR3 nucleotides: TGTGCCTCCATGGACGTCAATGAGCAGTTCTTC. It encodes CASMDVNEQFF.

The sample holds one count of this clone. The chain couples TRBV5-4 to TRBJ2-3; the D is unclear. Germline V CDR1 and CDR2: SGHNT, YYREEE (reference sequence). V was trimmed by 0 bases and J by 0 bases, leaving 23 bases between them. The CDR3 covers 20 residues. The CDR3: CASSLGFKLRAGTSTDTQYF. The CDR3 DNA is TGTGCCAGCAGCTTGGGATTTAAGTTGAGAGCAGGAACTAGCACAGATACGCAGTATTTT.

The CDR3 nucleotides are TGTGCCAGCAGCGGCCGAGGGGGGTACACTGAAGCTTTCTTT. Its translation: CASSGRGGYTEAFF. This chain connects TRBV14 to TRBJ1-1, with a tentative D call TRBD1 (6 bases). V was pared by 5 bases and J by 3 bases, with 13 bases between. CDR3 size: 14 residues. Germline V gene lookup returns CDR1 SGHDN and CDR2 FVKESK.

The rearrangement joins TRBV2 to TRBJ2-5; 10 nucleotides agree with TRBD1. This CDR3 is 13 amino acids long. CDR1 is SNHLY and CDR2 is FYNNEI in the germline V gene. V shed 8 bases and J 5 bases; nucleotides not matched to a gene: 5. CDR3 protein: CASLGQGWETQYF. Written as DNA, the CDR3 is TGTGCCAGCTTGGGACAGGGGTGGGAGACCCAGTACTTC.

This chain links TRBV5-1 with TRBJ2-7, with 8 bases that match TRBD2. The CDR3 totals 15 residues. In germline, CDR1 is SGHRS, CDR2 YFSETQ. Trimming removed 4 bases from V and 6 bases from J; junction bases left unmatched: 12. The CDR3 here is CASSHGTRGWGEQYF. Written as DNA, the CDR3 is TGCGCCAGCAGCCACGGGACTAGGGGATGGGGCGAGCAGTACTTC.

The gene calls are TRBV5-6 and TRBJ2-1, with a tentative D call TRBD1 (5 bases). The CDR3 extends over 13 amino acids. Trimming stripped 6 bases from V and 3 bases from J, with 10 bases between. Germline lookup yields CDR1 SGHDT and CDR2 YYEEEE. CDR3 DNA sequence: TGTGCCAGCACCGCCGACAGCTACAATGAGCAGTTCTTC. Protein product: CASTADSYNEQFF.